This TCR beta chain was observed in a study of tumor-infiltrating lymphocytes in primary liver carcinoma. Researchers generated TCR beta cDNA from approximately 0.55 ug of total RNA, relying on a constant-region primer. Slightly modified ARM-PCR, run as three nested multiplex PCR rounds, produced the TCR beta libraries. Amplification in the first two PCR rounds was performed using TRBV1-TRBV30 forward primers and a C-beta reverse primer for roughly 9 cycles each. TCRdb recomputed calls from the multiplex PCR reads with MiXCR, one row per CDR3 protein. The sample carries some 320,000 distinct CDR3 sequences, about 60% recorded once. In this sample, this clonotype turned up a few times. In addition to blood RNA drawn from unsorted whole blood, germline DNA was extracted. The germline CDR1 and CDR2 sequences are SEHNR and FQNEAQ (reference sequence). The CDR3 is 12 residues long. V was clipped by 4 bases and J by 14 bases; unmatched bases: 8.

This chain joins TRBV7-9 and TRBJ2-3; 8 bases are shared with TRBD1. This sequence originates from a man in his forties or fifties with primary liver carcinoma and hepatitis B virus infection. The sequenced sample was peripheral blood. CDR3 nucleotides: TGTGCCAGCAGCTCGGGACAGGCTAACGGGTATTTT. Translation gives CASSSGQANGYF. Full variable domain (missing parts from reference TRBV7-9 and TRBJ2-3): DTGVSQNPRHKITKRGQNVTFRCDPISEHNRLYWYRQTLGQGPEFLTYFQNEAQLEKSRLLSDRFSAERPKGSFSTLEIQRTEQGDSAMYLCASSSGQANGYFGPGTRLTVL.